The rows below give T cell receptor beta chains drawn from one sample of a study of PD-1 blockade in classical Hodgkin lymphoma. Measured with immunoSEQ multiplex PCR; TCRdb has only the in-frame clones, and not every one. The data show about 110,000 clones, roughly 87% seen once. This sample comprised peripheral blood mononuclear cells (PBMCs), obtained before the fourth cycle of nivolumab. These receptors all stem from a human donor with classical Hodgkin lymphoma. CDR3s include the opening cysteine and the closing phenylalanine or tryptophan.

TRBV5-5	TRBJ1-5	CASSLQRSNQPQHF
TRBV6-5	TRBJ2-3	CASSYGVRINTDTQYF
TRBV10-3	TRBJ1-3	CAISRQASGNTIYF
TRBV19	TRBJ1-1	CASSPQGQGNTEAFF
TRBV10-1	TRBJ2-1	CASSASGSYNEQFF
TRBV19	TRBJ2-3	CASSSASGRVTDTQYF
TRBV5-1	TRBJ2-2	CASSRGLADTGELFF
TRBV7-2	TRBJ2-3	CASSLGGYTDTQYF
TRBV2	TRBJ1-5	CASSDRGGQPQHF
TRBV29-1	TRBJ2-2	CSVLLTGTNTGELFF
TRBV27	TRBJ1-1	CASSLPPPGREAFF
TRBV28	TRBJ2-5	CASSLGALGETQYF
TRBV19	TRBJ1-2	CASSVGAGGYTF
TRBV19	TRBJ1-1	CATDRGLYTEAFF
TRBV4-3	TRBJ1-2	CASSQGGTGVRYGYTF
TRBV5-1	TRBJ2-7	CASSTGRHEQYF
TRBV28	TRBJ2-3	CASSWVLAGGSTDTQYF
TRBV5-6	TRBJ1-5	CASSLGPNQPQHF
TRBV19	TRBJ2-2	CASSGGSPGELFF
TRBV27	TRBJ1-4	CASSLRGGKLFF
TRBV7-6	TRBJ1-4	CASSYRDRGQGDEKLFF